Listed below are T cell receptor beta chains from one sample, sequenced in a study of T cell repertoires in cytomegalovirus infection. TCRdb re-derived calls from the reads in MiXCR, one entry per CDR3 protein. The table records 97,000 or so distinct CDR3 sequences, more than 15% of them present only once. Sequencing input: PBMCs. Receptors originate from a human donor in good health (CMV status not recorded). Some clones in this sample may be carry-over from other donors' samples. Each CDR3 is given with its conserved first and last residue. D genes are given only for firm matches. Some rows mark clone size as missing; the rest say once, few, many or name a class of expanded clone.

abundance	d_gene	v_gene	j_gene	CDR3aa	CDR3nt
many	TRBD1	TRBV7-2	TRBJ1-1	CASSYGTGRWLAFF	TGTGCCAGCAGCTATGGGACAGGTCGCTGGCTGGCTTTCTTT
-	-	TRBV28	TRBJ1-3	CASSSRDGASFSGNTIYF	TGTGCCAGCAGTTCCCGGGACGGCGCGTCCTTTTCGGGAAACACCATATATTTT
many	-	TRBV7-2	TRBJ1-2	CASSWDTYGYTF	TGTGCCAGCAGTTGGGACACCTATGGCTACACCTTC
-	-	TRBV4-3	TRBJ1-1	CASSQGQRTRAFF	TGCGCCAGCAGCCAAGGGCAGCGTACCCGGGCTTTCTTT
few	-	TRBV7-6	TRBJ1-1	CASSFGEGTEAFF	TGTGCCAGCAGCTTCGGGGAAGGAACTGAAGCTTTCTTT
few	-	TRBV5-6	TRBJ1-6	CASSLEGGRGNSPLHF	TGTGCCAGCAGCTTGGAGGGAGGCAGAGGTAATTCACCCCTCCACTTT
many	-	TRBV7-2	TRBJ2-4	CASSALGNIQYF	TGTGCCAGCAGCGCCCTGGGGAACATTCAGTACTTC
many	-	TRBV12-3/TRBV12-4	TRBJ1-5	CATRDRDQPQHF	TGTGCCACACGAGACAGAGACCAGCCCCAGCATTTT
-	TRBD1	TRBV5-8	TRBJ1-3	CASSAGTDSGNTIYF	TGTGCCAGCAGCGCCGGGACAGACTCTGGAAACACCATATATTTT
few	-	TRBV5-1	TRBJ1-1	CASNSRGTNTEAFF	TGCGCCAGCAATTCGCGGGGGACAAACACTGAAGCTTTCTTT
-	TRBD2	TRBV20-1	TRBJ2-5	CSAVSGGQETQYF	TGCAGTGCCGTTAGCGGGGGACAAGAGACCCAGTACTTC
many	TRBD1	TRBV7-8	TRBJ1-1	CASSLAEPGQGGGKKAFF	TGTGCCAGCAGCTTAGCAGAACCGGGACAGGGGGGTGGGAAGAAAGCTTTCTTT
-	-	TRBV2	TRBJ1-4	CASSWGGFQKEKQFF	TGTGCCAGCAGTTGGGGGGGCTTCCAAAAAGAAAAACAGTTTTTT
many	-	TRBV10-3	TRBJ1-2	CATVTGSNYGYTF	TGTGCCACCGTGACAGGATCTAACTATGGCTACACCTTC
few	-	TRBV11-2	TRBJ2-7	CASSRPSQVYEQYF	TGTGCCAGCAGCCGTCCGTCTCAAGTCTACGAGCAGTACTTC
once	TRBD2	TRBV7-2	TRBJ2-1	CASSLTSGGSSYNEQFF	TGTGCCAGCAGTCTGACTAGCGGGGGGAGCTCCTACAATGAGCAGTTCTTC
many	-	TRBV7-8	TRBJ1-5	CASSITPDRRNQPQHF	TGTGCCAGCAGTATAACTCCGGACCGACGCAATCAGCCCCAGCATTTT
few	TRBD1	TRBV27	TRBJ2-7	CASSLRDRGVYEQYF	TGTGCCAGCAGTTTACGGGACAGGGGGGTCTACGAGCAGTACTTC
few	TRBD2	TRBV7-8	TRBJ2-1	CASSVSGTSGGYNEQFF	TGTGCCAGCAGCGTATCCGGGACTAGCGGGGGGTACAATGAGCAGTTCTTC
many	-	TRBV7-2	TRBJ2-4	CASRQTGKNIQYF	TGTGCCAGCAGACAAACAGGGAAAAACATTCAGTACTTC
many	-	TRBV7-8	TRBJ1-1	CASSASEQGGNTEAFF	TGTGCCAGCAGCGCTAGTGAACAGGGTGGGAACACTGAAGCTTTCTTT
-	TRBD1	TRBV5-1	TRBJ1-1	CASRTGLNTEAFF	TGCGCCAGCAGGACAGGGCTTAACACTGAAGCTTTCTTT
-	-	TRBV5-3	TRBJ2-2	CASSLGPRDFSGELFF	TGTGCCAGCAGCTTGGGGCCCAGAGATTTTTCCGGGGAGCTGTTTTTT
many	-	TRBV6-2/TRBV6-3	TRBJ1-5	CASSYSGRNQPQHF	TGTGCCAGCAGTTACTCGGGCAGGAATCAGCCCCAGCATTTT
many	-	TRBV6-5	TRBJ1-1	CASSYGRANTEAFF	TGTGCCAGCAGTTACGGCAGGGCCAACACTGAAGCTTTCTTT
few	-	TRBV19	TRBJ2-1	CASSIATATYNEQFF	TGTGCCAGTAGTATCGCGACAGCGACTTACAATGAGCAGTTCTTC
many	-	TRBV7-2	TRBJ1-1	CASSLRDLGEGTEAFF	TGTGCCAGCAGCTTAAGAGACCTGGGAGAGGGGACTGAAGCTTTCTTT
-	-	TRBV12-3/TRBV12-4	TRBJ1-2	CASSLNRDGYTF	TGTGCCAGCAGTTTAAACAGGGATGGCTACACCTTC
-	-	TRBV5-4	TRBJ1-1	CASSFHGQIEAFF	TGTGCCAGCAGCTTTCATGGCCAGATTGAAGCTTTCTTT
many	-	TRBV4-1	TRBJ1-1	CASSQLWGGTEAFF	TGCGCCAGCAGCCAATTGTGGGGGGGGACTGAAGCTTTCTTT
-	TRBD1	TRBV6-5	TRBJ2-7	CASSSLGQGEYEHYF	TGTGCCAGCAGTTCCCTCGGACAGGGAGAATACGAGCATTACTTC
few	-	TRBV29-1	TRBJ2-7	CSVELDRDYEQYF	TGCAGCGTTGAACTGGACAGAGACTACGAGCAGTACTTC
many	-	TRBV10-3	TRBJ2-4	CAISDAGSRNIQYF	TGTGCCATCAGTGACGCGGGGTCCCGAAACATTCAGTACTTC
-	-	TRBV20-1	TRBJ1-2	CSARDYALGYTF	TGCAGTGCTAGAGATTATGCGTTGGGCTACACCTTC